Detailed here is one T cell receptor beta chain. As yet, its antigen is unknown. The data originate from a study of vaccination effects on CD4 cells after COVID-19. The overall study: Two-dose BNT162b2 or mRNA-1273 vaccination was given to participants.

Under the ViraFEST assay, PBMC were stimulated with viral peptide pools so that antigen-specific CD4+ T cells expanded. Sequencing was performed afterwards. Scientists isolated CD4+ T cells after an approximately 10-day culture period ended. People in the vaccine group had not been infected with SARS-CoV-2 before, and their nucleocapsid antibodies were negative. PBMC were cultured at under 2.5 million per well with about 10 IU/ml IL-2 and 9 to 10 ug/ml peptides. IL-2 medium took the place of half the medium on both days 3 and 7. Method: immunoSEQ multiplex PCR; TCRdb's copy keeps in-frame clones and lacks some. The sample holds 55,000 to 80,000 clones, about 80% seen once. Trimming cost V 5 bases and J 5 bases, with 18 bases left between them. The germline V gene has CDR1 MNHEY and CDR2 SVGEGT. This CDR3 spans 15 amino acids. Study-wide findings and caveats: There were few convalescent patients in the study and no early post-infection timepoints.

The material sequenced was CD4+ T cells from PBMCs cultured with SARS-CoV-2 spike peptides, taken before COVID-19 vaccination. The source is a human donor who received a COVID-19 vaccine. V usage is TRBV6-2 or TRBV6-3 and J usage is TRBJ2-5, with D possibly being TRBD1 (5 bases). CDR3 sequence reads: CASSGQGAQRETQYF. The CDR3 nucleotides are TGTGCCAGCAGTGGTCAGGGCGCGCAGAGGGAGACCCAGTACTTC.